A selection of T cell receptor beta chains follows, all from one sample in a study of human T cells and chemical hapten exposure. TCRdb called the RACE reads again in MiXCR, with one record for every CDR3 protein. Altogether approximately 82,000 distinct CDR3 sequences are present, approximately 7% being singletons, with the ten largest covering 1% to 1.5%. Sequences were derived from whole blood, sampled in connection with sensitization to the hapten diphenylcyclopropenone (DPC). Receptor source: a woman in her 30s with alopecia areata. Some clones in this sample may be carry-over from other donors' samples. Both conserved end residues are part of each CDR3. A D gene is named only where the DNA matches it firmly. The size entry is marked missing in some rows and otherwise reads once, few, many or a size class.

abundance: few
v_gene: TRBV6-5
d_gene: .
j_gene: TRBJ2-1
CDR3nt: TGTGCCAGCAGTCCCAGCCCCCGGTCTGCCTCCTACAATGAGCAGTTCTTC
CDR3aa: CASSPSPRSASYNEQFF

abundance: many
v_gene: TRBV5-1
d_gene: TRBD1
j_gene: TRBJ1-5
CDR3nt: TGCGCCAGCAGCCGGACAGGGGGTGAGAAGCCCCAGCATTTT
CDR3aa: CASSRTGGEKPQHF

abundance: few
v_gene: TRBV29-1
d_gene: TRBD1
j_gene: TRBJ1-1
CDR3nt: TGCAGCGTGGACAGGGCCGGCACTGAAGCTTTCTTT
CDR3aa: CSVDRAGTEAFF

abundance: many
v_gene: TRBV29-1
d_gene: .
j_gene: TRBJ1-2
CDR3nt: TGCAGCGCGACAGGAACGGGGGCGGGGGATGGCTACACCTTC
CDR3aa: CSATGTGAGDGYTF

abundance: many
v_gene: TRBV4-2
d_gene: TRBD2
j_gene: TRBJ2-5
CDR3nt: TGTGCCAGCAGCCCTCGGGGGGGAGCTAGCGGGGGGTCGGAGACCCAGTACTTC
CDR3aa: CASSPRGGASGGSETQYF

abundance: many
v_gene: TRBV20-1
d_gene: .
j_gene: TRBJ2-3
CDR3nt: TGCAGTGCTGGACCGCGCCATAGCACAGATACGCAGTATTTT
CDR3aa: CSAGPRHSTDTQYF

abundance: few
v_gene: TRBV11-2
d_gene: TRBD2
j_gene: TRBJ2-5
CDR3nt: TGTGCCAGCAGCCGGGGACTAGCGGGGGAAAAGACCCAGTACTTC
CDR3aa: CASSRGLAGEKTQYF

abundance: many
v_gene: TRBV29-1
d_gene: .
j_gene: TRBJ1-3
CDR3nt: TGCAGCGTTGAAAAGGGATTACCAGGTCGTGGAAACACCATATATTTT
CDR3aa: CSVEKGLPGRGNTIYF

abundance: many
v_gene: TRBV5-1
d_gene: TRBD2
j_gene: TRBJ2-1
CDR3nt: TGCGCCAGCAGCTTGTGGGGTCCGGGGGGGCCGGATGAGCAGTTCTTC
CDR3aa: CASSLWGPGGPDEQFF

abundance: many
v_gene: TRBV6-5
d_gene: .
j_gene: TRBJ1-2
CDR3nt: TGTGCCAGCAGCTTCTCTCCTGGGGAGTTACTTAACTATGGCTACACCTTC
CDR3aa: CASSFSPGELLNYGYTF

abundance: many
v_gene: TRBV7-9
d_gene: .
j_gene: TRBJ2-7
CDR3nt: TGTGCCAGCAGCCCCGGCTACGAGCAGTACTTC
CDR3aa: CASSPGYEQYF

abundance: .
v_gene: TRBV5-6
d_gene: TRBD2
j_gene: TRBJ2-2
CDR3nt: TGTGCCAGCAGCTTGGGCTCGGGGGGGCCTCACGGGGAGCTGTTTTTT
CDR3aa: CASSLGSGGPHGELFF

abundance: .
v_gene: TRBV7-9
d_gene: .
j_gene: TRBJ1-1
CDR3nt: TGTGCCAGCAGCTTAGCCACCCTGAACACTGAAGCTTTCTTT
CDR3aa: CASSLATLNTEAFF

abundance: few
v_gene: TRBV7-2
d_gene: TRBD2
j_gene: TRBJ2-1
CDR3nt: TGTGCCAGCAGCTTAAGCGGGACTAGCGGGGGCCCTCTCTCCTCCTACAATGAGCAGTTCTTC
CDR3aa: CASSLSGTSGGPLSSYNEQFF

abundance: many
v_gene: TRBV28
d_gene: .
j_gene: TRBJ1-2
CDR3nt: TGTGCCAGCAGTTTAGGAGGGGAATGGGGCTACACCTTC
CDR3aa: CASSLGGEWGYTF

abundance: .
v_gene: TRBV12-3/TRBV12-4
d_gene: .
j_gene: TRBJ1-2
CDR3nt: TGTGCCAGCAGCCGACCGTCGAACTATGGCTACACCTTC
CDR3aa: CASSRPSNYGYTF

abundance: many
v_gene: TRBV7-9
d_gene: .
j_gene: TRBJ2-3
CDR3nt: TGTGCCAGCAGCTTAGCGACATCGGTCAGGGATACGCAGTATTTT
CDR3aa: CASSLATSVRDTQYF

abundance: few
v_gene: TRBV19
d_gene: TRBD1
j_gene: TRBJ2-7
CDR3nt: TGTGCCAGTAGTATATCGATGACAGGGGGCTTCGACGAGCAGTACTTC
CDR3aa: CASSISMTGGFDEQYF

abundance: .
v_gene: TRBV7-8
d_gene: .
j_gene: TRBJ1-5
CDR3nt: TGTGCCAGCAGCAACCCACAGCGGTCTAGCAATCAGCCCCAGCATTTT
CDR3aa: CASSNPQRSSNQPQHF

abundance: .
v_gene: TRBV5-1
d_gene: .
j_gene: TRBJ2-3
CDR3nt: TGCGCCAGCAGCCCCGTCCTGAGGGGGGGCAAGGAAGATACGCAGTATTTT
CDR3aa: CASSPVLRGGKEDTQYF

abundance: many
v_gene: TRBV7-9
d_gene: .
j_gene: TRBJ2-7
CDR3nt: TGTGCCAGCAGCTTGGGATTGCGATACGAGCAGTACTTC
CDR3aa: CASSLGLRYEQYF

abundance: many
v_gene: TRBV13
d_gene: TRBD1
j_gene: TRBJ2-4
CDR3nt: TGTGCCAGCAGCTTTCGACAGGGGGCCAAAAACATTCAGTACTTC
CDR3aa: CASSFRQGAKNIQYF

abundance: .
v_gene: TRBV25-1
d_gene: .
j_gene: TRBJ1-2
CDR3nt: TGTGCCAGCAGTGAGAGGGACCGAGACTATGGCTACACCTTC
CDR3aa: CASSERDRDYGYTF

abundance: many
v_gene: TRBV29-1
d_gene: .
j_gene: TRBJ1-3
CDR3nt: TGCAGCGTTGAACTCAACGAGGGAAACTCTGGAAACACCATATATTTT
CDR3aa: CSVELNEGNSGNTIYF

abundance: few
v_gene: TRBV20-1
d_gene: TRBD2
j_gene: TRBJ2-7
CDR3nt: TGCAGTGCTAGTTCTGTGCCGGGACTAGCGGGGACCTACGAGCAGTACTTC
CDR3aa: CSASSVPGLAGTYEQYF

abundance: many
v_gene: TRBV10-3
d_gene: TRBD1
j_gene: TRBJ2-7
CDR3nt: TGTGCCATTCATTCTGGACAGGGTCCGGGCGAGCAGTACTTC
CDR3aa: CAIHSGQGPGEQYF

abundance: many
v_gene: TRBV2
d_gene: .
j_gene: TRBJ2-3
CDR3nt: TGTGCCAGCGGTATTTTAGGGTACCCAGATACGCAGTATTTT
CDR3aa: CASGILGYPDTQYF

abundance: many
v_gene: TRBV11-2
d_gene: TRBD1
j_gene: TRBJ1-6
CDR3nt: TGTGCCAGCAGCTTGGAAGGGGGCGGTTCACCCCTCCACTTT
CDR3aa: CASSLEGGGSPLHF

abundance: few
v_gene: TRBV18
d_gene: TRBD1
j_gene: TRBJ1-1
CDR3nt: TGTGCCAGCTCACCACCCGACAGGGACACTGAAGCTTTCTTT
CDR3aa: CASSPPDRDTEAFF

abundance: many
v_gene: TRBV5-1
d_gene: .
j_gene: TRBJ2-2
CDR3nt: TGCGCCAGCAGCCTTCCGGAACACATGAACACCGGGGAGCTGTTTTTT
CDR3aa: CASSLPEHMNTGELFF

abundance: few
v_gene: TRBV12-3/TRBV12-4
d_gene: .
j_gene: TRBJ2-3
CDR3nt: TGTGCCAGCAGTTTAGCGCCTCAGTTTAGCACAGATACGCAGTATTTT
CDR3aa: CASSLAPQFSTDTQYF

abundance: many
v_gene: TRBV13
d_gene: TRBD1
j_gene: TRBJ1-2
CDR3nt: TGTGCCAGCAGCTCGGACAGGGTCGGCTATGGCTACACCTTC
CDR3aa: CASSSDRVGYGYTF

abundance: many
v_gene: TRBV20-1
d_gene: TRBD2
j_gene: TRBJ2-7
CDR3nt: TGCAGTGCTAAGCGGGGGGGCCATGGAGAGCAGTACTTC
CDR3aa: CSAKRGGHGEQYF

abundance: .
v_gene: TRBV20-1
d_gene: TRBD1
j_gene: TRBJ1-1
CDR3nt: TGCAGTGCTAGAGATAGGGACAGGGGATATGAAGCTTTCTTT
CDR3aa: CSARDRDRGYEAFF

abundance: many
v_gene: TRBV7-9
d_gene: .
j_gene: TRBJ1-3
CDR3nt: TGTGCCAGCAGCTCCCTGACGTCTGGAAACACCATATATTTT
CDR3aa: CASSSLTSGNTIYF

abundance: few
v_gene: TRBV27
d_gene: TRBD1
j_gene: TRBJ1-1
CDR3nt: TGTGCCAGCAGTTTTACAGGGGTATACACTGAAGCTTTCTTT
CDR3aa: CASSFTGVYTEAFF

abundance: many
v_gene: TRBV12-3/TRBV12-4
d_gene: .
j_gene: TRBJ1-5
CDR3nt: TGTGCCAGCAGTTTACAGGGAAGCAATCAGCCCCAGCATTTT
CDR3aa: CASSLQGSNQPQHF

abundance: .
v_gene: TRBV20-1
d_gene: .
j_gene: TRBJ2-5
CDR3nt: TGCAGTGCTCAAAAGGGCAAAGGGGCCAGCCTCCAAGAGACCCAGTACTTC
CDR3aa: CSAQKGKGASLQETQYF

abundance: .
v_gene: TRBV5-1
d_gene: .
j_gene: TRBJ2-3
CDR3nt: TGCGCCAGCAGCTTCCTGGGCACAGATACGCAGTATTTT
CDR3aa: CASSFLGTDTQYF

abundance: many
v_gene: TRBV7-2
d_gene: .
j_gene: TRBJ2-2
CDR3nt: TGTGCCAGCAGCTCCCGGTGGGGTCTCGGCGGGGAGCTGTTTTTT
CDR3aa: CASSSRWGLGGELFF

abundance: many
v_gene: TRBV27
d_gene: .
j_gene: TRBJ2-6
CDR3nt: TGTGCCAGCACCGAAGGGGGGAGGGCTGGGGCCAACGTCCTGACTTTC
CDR3aa: CASTEGGRAGANVLTF

abundance: few
v_gene: TRBV10-3
d_gene: TRBD2
j_gene: TRBJ2-7
CDR3nt: TGTGCCATCAGTGAATCGGAAAGCGGGGCGGCGATGGGGCAGTACTTC
CDR3aa: CAISESESGAAMGQYF